This paragraph reports one T cell receptor beta chain. There is no known antigen for this receptor. Base qualities were left out, and no much larger clone turns up one base away. Trimming costs V 3 bases and J 0 bases, and their ends lie 12 bases apart. The CDR3 starts with the cysteine, ends with the phenylalanine, and has 16 residues. Kept here is only the CDR3 DNA, which spans 48 bases and is read in frame from base 1. Looking up the germline V gene (reference sequence) yields CDR1 SGHAT and CDR2 FQDESV. Read against the paper, the sample's time point label means: about 28 days (+/-7) after the second vaccine dose. Because spike-specific TCR depth and breadth did not differ between the two schedules, AZD1222 recipients who got a second dose at roughly 4 weeks were pooled with those who got a second dose at roughly 12 weeks. Vaccinee samples came from UK trials COV001 and COV002, including a single-blind randomized controlled phase 2/3 trial of AZD1222 (ChAdOx1 nCoV-19) in healthy adults. For TCRbeta chain sequencing, PBMC samples were collected from trial participants at day 0 and at day 28 after the second dose.

This entry is derived from a study of T cell responses to AZD1222 COVID-19 vaccine (dated by TCRdb to the early 2020s). General notes on the study: TCR sequencing covered fewer than 250 trial participants: 207 given two doses of AZD1222 and about 26 given two doses of MenACWY control vaccine. Trial participants were enrolled by age into 18-55, 56-69 and 70-plus year subgroups, with roughly 150, 30 and 60 TCR-sequenced participants respectively.

The CDR3 regions of human TCRbeta chains were analyzed by immunosequencing. In the authors' own workflow: Repertoire TCRs were matched against a reference library of SARS-CoV-2-specific TCRs generated with the MIRA antigen-specificity platform. Breadth meant the fraction of unique TCRs that were SARS-CoV-2-associated, whereas depth meant the fraction of total T cells that were SARS-CoV-2-associated. Using the MIRA data, each spike-specific TCR was mapped to the spike region that the TCR reacts to and placed in a CD4 or CD8 class. Log10-transformed breadth and depth values were compared by one-way ANOVA with Sidak's multiple comparisons tests. Drawn from immuneACCESS, this table holds only the in-frame rearrangements with V and J called that TCRdb kept. Clones are partly lost; checked studies trace under half to an unresolved V gene and leave the rest unexplained. The V and J calls and clone size come from that table; D and trimming were worked out from the DNA. The table for this sample lists about 110,000 clones; about 94% of them were counted only once. 2.5% to 3% of the sample comes from the top ten.

Results and caveats for the whole study, not just this receptor: The whole spike protein was spanned by vaccine-associated CD4 TCRs, and dominant responses were seen in regions 160-218 and 743-854. Only 5 to 7 AZD1222 recipients were SARS-CoV-2 seropositive at baseline, limiting conclusions about previously exposed vaccinees. Participants were mostly white British, with more females than males. The authors suggested clonal diversity may have been underestimated. No day 14 peak-response samples were available, so repertoires were characterized only after the peak T cell response. The 56-69-year group was small, and its depth increase did not reach significance, likely because of low power. Epitopes outside the regions mutated in the B.1.351 and B.1.1.7 variants were reportedly recognized by nearly half of the unique spike-specific TCRs. After two AZD1222 doses, both the breadth and the depth of spike-specific TCRs were significantly higher than at day 0 and than in MenACWY recipients.

The clonotype was recovered from an adult who received the AZD1222 COVID-19 vaccine. Sequencing was performed on peripheral blood, taken 28 days after the second AZD1222 dose. The V gene is TRBV11-1 and the J gene is TRBJ2-1; the D gene cannot be named for sure. CDR3 protein: CASSFSAPSSYNEQFF. The nucleotide sequence is TGTGCCAGCAGCTTTTCCGCCCCGAGCTCCTACAATGAGCAGTTCTTC.